What follows are 27 T cell receptor beta chains derived from one specimen sequenced in a study of blood T cell repertoires in COVID-19. Clones were read by immunoSEQ multiplex PCR, and TCRdb kept only the in-frame ones, dropping some. The repertoire holds about 170,000 clones, with approximately 91% as singletons. Sequencing was performed on peripheral blood. The origin of the receptors is a man aged 18-30 years with COVID-19, enrolled during active disease.

This sequence joins TRBV28 and TRBJ1-3, with 7 bases aligning to TRBD1. CDR1 is MDHEN and CDR2 is SYDVKM in the germline V gene. This CDR3 comprises 15 residues. Trimming removed 5 bases from V and 0 bases from J; junction bases left unmatched: 4. The CDR3 sequence: CASSPAGGSGNTIYF. CDR3 DNA: TGTGCCAGCAGTCCTGCAGGGGGCTCTGGAAACACCATATATTTT.

The V gene is TRBV2, the J gene TRBJ2-1, with D possibly matching TRBD2 (5 bases). CDR1 and CDR2 from the germline V gene are SNHLY and FYNNEI. The CDR3 runs 13 residues. The V gene lost 5 bases and the J gene lost 3 bases, with 8 bases spanning the gap. The CDR3 sequence: CASSPGNYNEQFF. For the CDR3, the DNA is TGTGCCAGCAGTCCGGGAAACTACAATGAGCAGTTCTTC.

Of note for this clone: The same CDR3 arises from other DNA sequences in this sample as well. The V and J genes are TRBV7-2 and TRBJ2-1; 10 bases agree with TRBD2. The V gene's germline CDR1 is SGHTA and CDR2 FQGNSA. The CDR3 is 16 residues long. J gave up 2 bases and V 5 bases, and 6 bases lay outside the gene matches. CDR3 bases: TGTGCCAGCAGCCCTATAGCGGGGGGCGCCTACAATGAGCAGTTCTTC. Amino acids: CASSPIAGGAYNEQFF.

This clone was seen a single time. This sequence joins TRBV11-2 and TRBJ2-7, with 10 bases matching TRBD1. V lost 3 bases and J lost 6; bases outside the gene matches: 5. The CDR3 covers 14 residues. Per the germline V gene, CDR1 is SGHAT and CDR2 is FQNNGV. The CDR3: CASSFGTGATEQYF. CDR3 coding DNA: TGTGCCAGCAGCTTTGGGACAGGGGCGACCGAGCAGTACTTC.

The V gene is TRBV7-9, the J gene TRBJ1-3, with 10 bases aligning to TRBD1. V was pared by 5 bases and J by 8 bases, with 12 bases of the junction left unmatched. Germline V lookup: CDR1 SEHNR, CDR2 FQNEAQ (reference sequence). The CDR3 has 16 amino acids. The CDR3 is CASSGQTGGSWDTIYF. In nucleotides, the CDR3 is TGTGCCAGCAGCGGACAGACAGGGGGCTCATGGGACACCATATATTTT.

The CDR3 DNA sequence: TGCGCCAGCAGCTTCGGAACAGGGTACAAAGGAGAAAAACTGTTTTTT. Translating it yields CASSFGTGYKGEKLFF. The chain couples TRBV5-1 to TRBJ1-4, with D possibly being TRBD1 (6 bases). Germline V CDR1 and CDR2: SGHRS, YFSETQ. V lost 2 bases and J 8 bases, leaving 19 bases between the germline ends. This CDR3 comprises 16 residues.

The rearrangement links TRBV23-1 to TRBJ1-5; tentative D call: TRBD1 (6 bases). TRBV23-1 is given ORF status, its function remaining uncertain. Trimming pared 3 bases from V and 0 bases from J, leaving 15 bases between. The CDR3 has 17 residues. The CDR3 region has the DNA TGCGCCAGCAGTCAGAGGGACAAATGCTGTAGCAATCAGCCCCAGCATTTT. Translation gives CASSQRDKCCSNQPQHF.

This clone was recorded a few times. The chain is built from TRBV27 and TRBJ2-7, with 8 positions matching TRBD1. The trim removed 5 bases at V and 3 bases at J, leaving 12 bases unmatched. CDR1 and CDR2 (germline): MNHEY, SMNVEV (reference sequence). This CDR3 has 16 residues. CDR3 nucleotides: TGTGCCAGCAGTCTCCTCGGGACAGGTTCTGACTACGAGCAGTACTTC. Its protein is CASSLLGTGSDYEQYF.

J is TRBJ1-1 and V is TRBV11-2; weak D call: TRBD1 (6 bases). In germline, CDR1 is SGHAT, CDR2 FQNNGV. The CDR3 loop spans 12 amino acids. V lost 6 bases and J lost 5, with 10 bases in between. The CDR3 protein is CASRMQGTEAFF. As DNA, the CDR3 is TGTGCCAGCAGGATGCAGGGGACTGAAGCTTTCTTT.

The genes are TRBV27 and TRBJ2-7, with 11 bases aligning to TRBD2. V lost 4 bases and J lost 4; bases outside the gene matches: 12. The CDR3 sequence is 17 residues long. CDR1 and CDR2 (germline): MNHEY, SMNVEV (reference sequence). The CDR3 protein is CASSSTTSGSPGYEQYF. The CDR3 DNA reads TGTGCCAGCAGTTCCACTACTAGCGGGAGCCCCGGGTACGAGCAGTACTTC.

This chain uses TRBV11-2 with TRBJ2-7; weak D call: TRBD2 (6 bases). The CDR3 contains 15 residues. Between the trimmed V and J ends, which lost 2 bases and 6 bases, there was a span of 17 bases. Germline CDR1 and CDR2: SGHAT and FQNNGV. CDR3 residues: CASSLIVRGLGEQYF. Here the CDR3 DNA reads TGTGCCAGCAGCTTAATCGTACGGGGGTTGGGCGAGCAGTACTTC.

Regarding this clone: The same CDR3 arises from other DNA sequences in this sample as well. The chain carries TRBV29-1 and TRBJ1-1, with TRBD1 identical over 7 bases. The ends lost 5 bases at V and 5 bases at J; junction bases unmatched: 2. CDR1 SQVTM and CDR2 ANQGSEA come from the germline V gene. CDR3 size: 11 residues. CDR3 region: CSVYRGTEAFF. The CDR3 nucleotides read TGCAGCGTTTACAGGGGTACTGAAGCTTTCTTT. Combining the CDR3 with reference TRBV29-1 and TRBJ1-1 gives the whole variable domain SAVISQKPSRDICQRGTSLTIQCQVDSQVTMMFWYRQQPGQSLTLIATANQGSEATYESGFVIDKFPISRPNLTFSTLTVSNMSPEDSSIYLCSVYRGTEAFFGQGTRLTVV.

V usage is TRBV9 and J usage is TRBJ2-7, with a weak D call TRBD1 (6 bases). Germline lookup yields CDR1 SGDLS and CDR2 YYNGEE. The CDR3 spans 15 residues. Trimming left V 0 bases short and J 7 bases short, with 17 bases between. The CDR3 nucleotides are TGTGCCAGCAGCGTAGGAGTGACAGGCCTCTGGGAGCAGTACTTC. As protein: CASSVGVTGLWEQYF.

The gene calls are TRBV28 and TRBJ1-1; D is ambiguous. CDR3 length: 14 residues. Germline CDR1 MDHEN, CDR2 SYDVKM. V lost 2 bases and J 4 bases, leaving 11 bases between the germline ends. The CDR3 region has the DNA TGTGCCAGCAGTTTAGGGTTCAGCGGCACTGAAGCTTTCTTT. Translation gives CASSLGFSGTEAFF.

The chain uses TRBV7-8 and TRBJ1-1; tentatively, D is TRBD1 (6 bases). Trimming removed 5 bases from V and 0 bases from J, with 13 bases in between. Germline lookup yields CDR1 SGHVS and CDR2 FQNEAQ. The CDR3 sequence is 15 residues long. CDR3 amino acids: CASSRIQGMNTEAFF. CDR3 DNA sequence: TGTGCCAGCAGCCGTATACAGGGTATGAACACTGAAGCTTTCTTT.

The chain has TRBV6-2 or TRBV6-3 and TRBJ2-7; weak D call: TRBD1 (7 bases). CDR3 length equals 13 residues. Germline loops: CDR1 MNHEY, CDR2 SVGEGT. With 5 bases removed from V and 3 bases from J, the gap between germline ends came to 11 bases. The CDR3 reads CASSAGQIYEQYF. The CDR3 DNA reads TGTGCCAGCAGTGCGGGACAGATCTACGAGCAGTACTTC.

The CDR3 region is CASSLEYSINEKLFF. CDR3 coding DNA: TGTGCCAGCAGCTTGGAATACAGCATTAATGAAAAACTGTTTTTT. The chain has TRBV5-5 and TRBJ1-4, with unresolved D. The V and J ends lost 0 bases and 4 bases respectively, with 10 bases between them. CDR3 size: 15 residues. Germline-derived CDR1 and CDR2 are SGHKS and YYEKEE (reference sequence).

The rearrangement joins TRBV25-1 to TRBJ1-5; D is possibly TRBD1 (5 bases). CDR1 and CDR2 from the germline V gene are MGHDK and SYGVNS. The CDR3 is made up of 14 amino acids. The V and J ends lost 4 bases and 7 bases respectively, with 14 bases between them. The CDR3 DNA is TGTGCCAGCAGTGCCGGGACTGGCAGCCAGCCCCAGCATTTT. Translated, it gives CASSAGTGSQPQHF.

The chain links TRBV28 to TRBJ1-4, with 11 bases aligning to TRBD1. CDR1 is MDHEN, CDR2 SYDVKM, per germline. V trimming: 4 bases; J trimming: 2 bases; junction bases outside the gene matches: 6. The CDR3 spans 17 residues. The CDR3 DNA reads TGTGCCAGCAGTTCCGGACAGGGGGCGATCACTAATGAAAAACTGTTTTTT. This gives the protein CASSSGQGAITNEKLFF.

The chain has TRBV6-5 and TRBJ2-1; TRBD2 matches at 8 bases. CDR1 MNHEY and CDR2 SVGAGI come from the germline V gene. V shed 7 bases, J shed 7 bases, and the junction held 12 bases outside the gene matches. The CDR3 contains 15 residues. The CDR3 DNA reads as TGTGCCAGCATCCTAAGCGGGGGCCCTGGGAATGAGCAGTTCTTC. As protein: CASILSGGPGNEQFF.

A word on this clone: An end of the junction does not agree with germline; a read error may underlie this. The chain joins TRBV18 to TRBJ1-4, with D perhaps TRBD1 (5 bases). In germline, CDR1 is KGHSH, CDR2 LQKENI. The CDR3 covers 15 residues. The CDR3 nucleotides read TGTGCCAGCTCGCGGGACCAAGGACCACAAGGAAAACTGCTTTTT. Protein sequence: CASSRDQGPQGKLLF.

The chain carries TRBV11-2 and TRBJ1-1; D unclear. CDR1 is SGHAT and CDR2 is FQNNGV in the germline V gene. Between the trimmed V and J ends, which lost 5 bases and 4 bases, there was a span of 17 bases. This CDR3 has 15 amino acids. The CDR3 region has the DNA TGTGCCAGCAGCCCAGTACGAGGGAGAGGCACTGAAGCTTTCTTT. This encodes CASSPVRGRGTEAFF.

J is TRBJ2-1 and V is TRBV6-2 or TRBV6-3, with 9 bases matching TRBD2. The CDR3 is made up of 16 amino acids. Germline loops: CDR1 MNHEY, CDR2 SVGEGT. V lost 0 bases to trimming and J lost 7 bases; unmatched junction nucleotides: 7. The CDR3: CASSYSRGRASNEQFF. The CDR3 nucleotides are TGTGCCAGCAGTTACTCGCGCGGGAGGGCCTCGAATGAGCAGTTCTTC.

The chain recombines TRBV7-2 with TRBJ2-7; 7 bases agree with TRBD1. CDR1 and CDR2 (germline): SGHTA, FQGNSA. The CDR3 loop spans 13 amino acids. The V and J ends lost 3 bases and 4 bases, in that order; junction bases with no gene match: 3. This CDR3 reads CASSLAQGYEQYF. For the CDR3, the DNA is TGTGCCAGCAGCTTGGCACAGGGGTACGAGCAGTACTTC.

This sequence joins TRBV5-1 and TRBJ2-3, with 9 bases fitting TRBD2. V trimming: 0 bases; J trimming: 0 bases; junction bases outside the gene matches: 20. Germline values: CDR1 SGHRS, CDR2 YFSETQ. The CDR3 has 22 residues. CDR3 loop: CASSLGFGGQRPSGVSTDTQYF. DNA of the CDR3: TGCGCCAGCAGCTTGGGGTTCGGCGGCCAGCGACCTAGCGGGGTCAGCACAGATACGCAGTATTTT.

Only one count was recorded for this clone. The chain recombines TRBV7-9 with TRBJ1-1; D is uncertain. From germline, CDR1 is SEHNR and CDR2 FQNEAQ (reference sequence). The CDR3 has 15 residues. The ends were cut back, 2 bases at V and 11 bases at J, with 21 bases in the middle. CDR3: CASSLLSSVNVEAFF. CDR3 DNA sequence: TGTGCCAGCAGCTTATTGTCGTCCGTCAACGTCGAGGCTTTCTTT.

This clone was observed a single time. The CDR3 DNA is TGCGCCAGCACACCCGGGGTGAGGGGGCCAAACACCGGGGAGCTGTTTTTT. Amino acids: CASTPGVRGPNTGELFF. The V gene is TRBV5-1, the J gene TRBJ2-2, with 7 bases fitting TRBD1. Trimming cost V 6 bases and J 2 bases; bases outside gene matches: 13. CDR3 size: 17 residues. Germline CDR1 reads SGHRS; CDR2 reads YFSETQ.